This T cell receptor (beta chain) was sequenced during a study of blood T cell repertoires in COVID-19 (dated by TCRdb to the early 2020s). For the wider study: Samples covering the acute and convalescent phases of COVID-19 were provided by collaborators in the United States, Italy and Spain. The material from the prospective study consisted of cDNA or gDNA derived from T cells, B-cell-depleted T cells, or PBMCs. Subjects who had been exposed to COVID-19, were actively infected with it, or had recovered from it provided the deeply sampled blood TCRbeta repertoires that made up the dataset. A freely available public database, intended as a resource for researchers studying the immune response to SARS-CoV-2, is where the repertoires were released. Samples were obtained from the ongoing ImmuneRACE study (first 160 participants) and from over 1,000 subjects provided by 6 global collaborators. Nearly every sample came with metadata listing a de-identified subject ID, COVID-19 status, age in years and sex. Where HLA class I and class II types were available, the types were taken from metadata supplied by the sample provider, not from assay-based typing. The paper's findings and limits, for the study overall: How much clinical and demographic metadata was included differed by source and by participant, and the metadata was provided uncurated.

Concerning this clone: What antigen it recognizes has not been identified. Nothing much larger sits one base from this clone, and base qualities are not available.

The immunoSEQ Assay, a bias-controlled multiplex PCR, was used to amplify TCRbeta CDR3 regions from genomic DNA. Processing in the source paper ran as follows. Nucleated cell counts per sample were estimated from amplification of reference gene primers within the assay. To quantify the absolute abundance of each unique TCRbeta CDR3 rearrangement, sequence reads were collapsed and filtered. Productive Simpson clonality was computed per sample as the square root of Simpson's diversity index over productive rearrangements. TCRdb retrieved this table from immuneACCESS and kept in-frame rearrangements only. Not all clones are present; in checked studies, unresolved V genes account for under half, and no reason is known for the remainder. D and trimming were read from the DNA, whereas the V and J calls and clone size are those reported in that table. The sample table shows 120,000 to 150,000 clones, and 75% to 85% are seen once. Approximately 13% of the sample rests with the top ten.

CDR1 and CDR2, looked up from the germline V gene, are MNHEY and SVGEGT. From the cysteine through the phenylalanine, the CDR3 covers 12 amino acids. The kept DNA is CDR3 alone, 36 bases in frame from the first base. Trimming leaves V shorter by 0 bases and J shorter by 14 bases, with the junction holding 6 bases beyond the gene matches. Collaborating institutions collected whole blood in K2EDTA tubes following their own protocols. For TCRbeta analysis, collaborators shipped samples as frozen whole blood, isolated PBMCs, or DNA extracted from either of those sample types. This clonotype was obtained from a man aged 60-69 years with active or convalescent COVID-19. Here the chain combines TRBV6-2 or TRBV6-3 and TRBJ1-2, and 7 junction bases match TRBD1. Sequenced input: peripheral blood. The CDR3 sequence is CASSYSSQGKTF. The nucleotide sequence reads TGTGCCAGCAGTTACTCCTCACAGGGGAAGACCTTC.